This record looks at one T cell receptor beta chain sequence and its context. Its antigen is still unknown. Template material for TCR beta VDJ and CDR3 profiling consisted of genomic DNA. MiXCR, run by TCRdb on the reads, gives a single entry per CDR3 protein. The top ten hold around 15% of the sample, which has about 58,000 distinct CDR3 sequences, roughly three fifths seen once. The record originates from a study of CD8+CD57+ T cells in acquired aplastic anemia. As for the study in general: 3 to 4 ug was the average amount of DNA from sorted CD4+ and CD8+ cells.

Study-wide points: Researchers reported that CD8+ Simpson's diversity was not significantly different in patients versus controls.

The V and J ends lost 3 bases and 8 bases respectively, with 11 bases between them. The germline gives CDR1 LNHDA, CDR2 SQIVND (reference sequence). This CDR3 has 14 residues. Patients included in sequencing had previously demonstrated CD8+CD57+ cell expansion by flow cytometry. This clonotype originated in a human donor with aplastic anemia. The gene calls are TRBV19 and TRBJ1-6; tentatively, D is TRBD1 (5 bases). Sequenced input: sorted CD4+, CD8+, or CD8+CD57+ T cells (not recorded which) from PBMCs. The chain's CDR3 is CASSIRGPDSPLHF. CDR3 DNA: TGTGCCAGTAGTATTCGGGGCCCGGATTCACCCCTCCACTTT. Full variable domain (remainder filled in from reference TRBV19 and TRBJ1-6): DGGITQSPKYLFRKEGQNVTLSCEQNLNHDAMYWYRQDPGQGLRLIYYSQIVNDFQKGDIAEGYSVSREKKESFPLTVTSAQKNPTAFYLCASSIRGPDSPLHFGNGTRLTVT.